This TCR beta chain was captured by sequencing in a study of shared clonotypes between healthy human individuals. About the study: Three CD4 naive, three CD4 memory, two CD8 naive and one CD8 memory plate were used per donor.

At deep level, the assay was performed. The protocol was immunoSEQ multiplex PCR, while the TCRdb copy is restricted to in-frame clones and leaves out a portion. The data show over 2 million clones, about 90% seen once. A note on this clone: What it binds is not known.

Trimming stripped 4 bases from V and 10 bases from J, with 21 bases between. The CDR3 covers 15 residues. Germline values: CDR1 SGHRS, CDR2 YFSETQ. Study-wide results and caveats: Naive subsets, compared against memory subsets, generally had larger estimated richness values.

Sample: naive CD4+ T cells from PBMCs. Subset defined: CD45RA+ positively selected. The chain employs TRBV5-1 and TRBJ2-1; D assignment may be TRBD1 or TRBD2 (5 bases each). The clonotype comes from a man aged 18 to 30 in good health. Some clones in this sample may be carry-over from other donors' samples. The CDR3 DNA sequence: TGCGCCAGCAGCCAGATAGGGACCCTACATTCGGAGCAGTTCTTC. It encodes CASSQIGTLHSEQFF. Full variable domain (missing parts from reference TRBV5-1 and TRBJ2-1): KAGVTQTPRYLIKTRGQQVTLSCSPISGHRSVSWYQQTPGQGLQFLFEYFSETQRNKGNFPGRFSGRQFSNSRSEMNVSTLELGDSALYLCASSQIGTLHSEQFFGPGTRLTVL.